The 26 T cell receptor beta chains presented below share a single source sample, sequenced in a study of T cells in Graves' hyperthyroidism and ophthalmopathy. TCR beta CDR3 region amplification was performed from RNA transcripts. With the HTBI primer set, the TCR CDR3 went through a first round of RT-PCR. Using its own MiXCR run on the multiplex PCR reads, TCRdb lists one record per CDR3 protein. The table includes about 510,000 distinct CDR3 sequences, 12% to 15% detected once. Input material: blood. These receptors all come from a woman aged 40 to 55 with Graves' hyperthyroidism.

The chain's CDR3 is CASSPASTQTQYF. The DNA for the CDR3 is TGCGCCAGCAGCCCGGCCTCTACACAGACCCAGTACTTC. This chain links TRBV5-1 with TRBJ2-5; no clear D gene. CDR3 length: 13 residues. The V end was cut by 4 bases, the J end by 6 bases, with 13 bases between. The germline CDR1 and CDR2 sequences are SGHRS and YFSETQ.

The table lists this clonotype with a few counts. This could be a read error, since a much larger clone is one nucleotide away. The V and J genes are TRBV20-1 and TRBJ2-1; tentative D call: TRBD2 (6 bases). The CDR3 is made up of 16 amino acids. Germline values: CDR1 DFQATT, CDR2 SNEGSKA (reference sequence). CDR3 region: CGASDKRASSYNEQFF. The CDR3 coding sequence is TGCGGTGCTAGCGATAAGCGGGCGAGCTCCTACAATGAGCAGTTCTTC.

This clonotype has at least ten counts. The chain combines TRBV29-1 with TRBJ2-2; a weak D match, TRBD2 (6 bases). Germline lookup yields CDR1 SQVTM and CDR2 ANQGSEA. The CDR3 is made up of 16 amino acids. V lost 6 bases and J 7 bases, leaving 24 bases between the germline ends. The CDR3 loop reads CSVETGTAGLIGELFF. CDR3 DNA: TGCAGCGTGGAAACCGGGACTGCGGGATTAATCGGGGAGCTGTTTTTT.

This clonotype was detected ten times or more. The CDR3 is CASSPASGPYEQYF. CDR3 DNA: TGTGCCAGCAGCCCCGCCAGCGGACCCTACGAGCAGTACTTC. V is TRBV7-3 and J is TRBJ2-7, with D possibly TRBD2 on 5 matching bases. The length of the CDR3 is 14 residues. CDR1 and CDR2 (germline): SGHTA, FQGTGA. Trimming took off 5 bases at V and 2 bases at J, with 13 bases between the two ends.

This clonotype was recorded at least ten times. This chain joins TRBV28 and TRBJ1-2; 10 bases are a match to TRBD1. Germline loops: CDR1 MDHEN, CDR2 SYDVKM. J gave up 4 bases and V 5 bases, and 7 bases lay outside the gene matches. CDR3 size: 15 residues. The CDR3 DNA reads as TGTGCCAGCAGTATCGGACAGGGGGGTGGCTATGGCTACACCTTC. Amino acid sequence: CASSIGQGGGYGYTF.

This clonotype was counted at least ten times. This chain connects TRBV28 to TRBJ2-7; 7 bases are a match to TRBD1. Per the germline V gene, CDR1 is MDHEN and CDR2 is SYDVKM. Trimming took 3 bases from V and 6 from J; bases not matched to a gene: 8. The CDR3 has 14 residues. CDR3 sequence reads: CASSLETGSGEQYF. The CDR3 bases are TGTGCCAGCAGTTTGGAGACAGGGTCTGGCGAGCAGTACTTC.

This clonotype was counted a single time. This sequence may be a read error, since a much larger clone differs from it by one base. The chain recombines TRBV5-1 with TRBJ1-3; D is unclear. CDR1 and CDR2 from the germline V gene are SGHRS and YFSETQ. The CDR3 is 15 amino acids. CDR3 sequence reads: CASSRRTVPGNTIYF. The CDR3 DNA reads as TGTGCCAGCAGTCGACGAACAGTGCCTGGAAACACCATATATTTT.

This clonotype was found many times. The V call is TRBV24-1, the J call TRBJ2-5; 7 bases are a match to TRBD1. This CDR3 has 15 residues. V dropped 4 bases and J dropped 5; count of bases not matched to a gene: 9. In germline, CDR1 is KGHDR, CDR2 SFDVKD. CDR3 sequence (DNA): TGTGCCACCAGTGAGCCGACAGGGAGTAGGGAGACCCAGTACTTC. Its translation is CATSEPTGSRETQYF.

This clonotype has ten or more counts. The chain couples TRBV9 to TRBJ2-6; perhaps TRBD1 as D (6 bases). The V end lost 4 bases, the J end lost 0 bases, and 14 bases lay between the germline ends. The CDR3 is 17 amino acids. Per germline, CDR1 SGDLS and CDR2 YYNGEE. The CDR3 DNA reads as TGTGCCAGCAGCCTGCAAACAGGGATCTCTGGGGCCAACGTCCTGACTTTC. Translation: CASSLQTGISGANVLTF.

In its sample, this clonotype was seen many times. The gene calls are TRBV27 and TRBJ1-1; D might be TRBD1 (5 bases). Germline V gives CDR1 MNHEY, CDR2 SMNVEV (reference sequence). CDR3 size: 13 residues. Trimming left V 5 bases short and J 4 bases short, with 11 bases between. The CDR3 DNA is TGTGCCAGCAGTGTTGGGGGTGTCACTGAAGCTTTCTTT. Encoded protein: CASSVGGVTEAFF.

This clonotype has at least ten counts. The V call is TRBV3-1, the J call TRBJ1-6; the match to TRBD1 covers 8 bases. The CDR3 sequence is 14 residues long. Trimming cost V 4 bases and J 9 bases; bases outside gene matches: 5. From germline, CDR1 is LGHDT and CDR2 YNNKEL (reference sequence). The CDR3, as DNA: TGTGCCAGCAGCCTCGACAGGGGACGTTCACCCCTCCACTTT. Translation: CASSLDRGRSPLHF. Looking up the rest from reference TRBV3-1 and TRBJ1-6 gives the full variable domain: DTAVSQTPKYLVTQMGNDKSIKCEQNLGHDTMYWYKQDSKKFLKIMFSYNNKELIINETVPNRFSPKSPDKAHLNLHINSLELGDSAVYFCASSLDRGRSPLHFGNGTRLTVT.

This clonotype appeared a few times. The CDR3 region is CASSFGPWDNEQFF. The CDR3 DNA reads as TGTGCCAGCAGCTTCGGCCCGTGGGACAATGAGCAGTTCTTC. The rearrangement joins TRBV7-6 to TRBJ2-1; D gene unclear. The CDR3 is made up of 14 amino acids. V shed 3 bases and J shed 5 bases, with 11 bases lying between them. Germline assignment: CDR1 SGHVS and CDR2 FNYEAQ.

This clonotype was counted a few times. The chain carries TRBV2 and TRBJ2-5, with TRBD2 matching 11 bases. The V and J ends lost 2 bases and 4 bases, in that order; junction bases with no gene match: 9. The CDR3 extends over 17 amino acids. Per germline, CDR1 SNHLY and CDR2 FYNNEI. Written as DNA, the CDR3 is TGTGCCAGCAGTGAACTAGCGGGAGGCTTTCGAGGAGAGACCCAGTACTTC. This encodes CASSELAGGFRGETQYF.

This clonotype has at least ten counts. This sequence joins TRBV29-1 and TRBJ2-1; 8 bases are a match to TRBD2. The trim removed 1 base at V and 0 bases at J, leaving 2 bases unmatched. The CDR3 is 15 residues long. Germline CDR1 SQVTM, CDR2 ANQGSEA. CDR3 protein: CSVEVAGSSYNEQFF. CDR3 sequence (DNA): TGCAGCGTTGAAGTAGCGGGGAGCTCCTACAATGAGCAGTTCTTC.

At least ten counts were recorded for this clonotype. This chain uses TRBV7-9 with TRBJ2-5, with 7 bases lining up with TRBD1. Per the germline V gene, CDR1 is SEHNR and CDR2 is FQNEAQ (reference sequence). This CDR3 contains 15 residues. The junction had 10 bases not matched to a gene; V was cut back by 5 bases and J by 4 bases. CDR3 loop: CASSIRQGGPETQYF. CDR3 DNA: TGTGCCAGCAGCATAAGACAGGGTGGTCCAGAGACCCAGTACTTC.

V and J are TRBV6-1 and TRBJ2-2; 10 nucleotides line up with TRBD1. Trimming cost V 7 bases and J 4 bases; bases outside gene matches: 9. Germline assignment: CDR1 MNHNS and CDR2 SASEGT. The CDR3 extends over 16 amino acids. CDR3 bases: TGTGCCAGCAAAGGACAGGGGGGGTTTAGCACCGGGGAGCTGTTTTTT. This gives the protein CASKGQGGFSTGELFF.

This clonotype has more than one count but fewer than ten. Since a much larger clone is just one base distant, this may be a read error. The genes are TRBV28 and TRBJ2-7, with D possibly matching TRBD2 (6 bases). The CDR3 loop spans 14 amino acids. Germline V lookup: CDR1 MDHEN, CDR2 SYDVKM. CDR3 coding DNA: TGTGCCACGAAATCCGGGACTGACGCCTACGGGCAGTACTTC. Its translation is CATKSGTDAYGQYF.

The CDR3 protein is CSASGAGTSGDPGELFF. For the CDR3, the DNA is TGCAGTGCCTCGGGGGCGGGGACTAGCGGAGATCCAGGGGAGCTGTTTTTT. The rearrangement uses TRBV20-1 and TRBJ2-2, with TRBD2 identical over 11 bases. The junction had 17 bases not matched to a gene; V was cut back by 6 bases and J by 8 bases. Germline-derived CDR1 and CDR2 are DFQATT and SNEGSKA (reference sequence). This CDR3 is 17 amino acids long.

This clonotype was picked up many times. The J gene is TRBJ2-7, the V gene TRBV4-1; the match to TRBD2 covers 11 bases. Germline V gives CDR1 MGHRA, CDR2 YSYEKL. J was trimmed by 6 bases and V by 0 bases; bases with no gene match: 10. The CDR3 loop spans 17 amino acids. The CDR3 nucleotides are TGCGCCAGCAGCCAAGAAACCAAACTAGCGGGAGTTTCCGAGCAGTACTTC. Translation gives CASSQETKLAGVSEQYF.

The chain joins TRBV12-5 to TRBJ1-4, with D perhaps matching TRBD1 (5 bases). Germline values: CDR1 LGHNT, CDR2 FRNRAP. The CDR3 has 18 residues. V was shortened by 3 bases and J by 0 bases, with 17 bases between the two germline ends. The CDR3 here is CASGFVLYTGPTNEKLFF. The CDR3 coding sequence is TGTGCTAGTGGTTTTGTCCTATACACAGGACCAACTAATGAAAAACTGTTTTTT.

This clonotype was seen many times. V and J are TRBV5-1 and TRBJ1-6, with unresolved D. The CDR3 contains 15 residues. Deletions cut 0 bases from V and 10 bases from J, with 14 bases between. Germline assignment: CDR1 SGHRS and CDR2 YFSETQ. CDR3 in amino acids: CASSLAEWEESPLHF. For the CDR3, the DNA is TGCGCCAGCAGCTTGGCCGAATGGGAGGAGTCACCCCTCCACTTT.

Of note for this clonotype: A much larger clone sits a single nucleotide away, making a read error possible. This chain connects TRBV2 to TRBJ1-1; TRBD1 agrees at 8 bases. The CDR3 spans 14 residues. Germline CDR1 is SNHLY and CDR2 is FYNNEI. After removal of 5 bases from V and 4 bases from J, the junction contained 6 bases not matched to a gene. The CDR3, as DNA: TGTGCCAGCAGTAGTTCAGGGGGCCTCACTGAAGCTTTCTTT. It codes for CASSSSGGLTEAFF.

This clonotype has a count of ten or more. The V and J genes are TRBV7-9 and TRBJ1-4; a weak D match, TRBD1 (5 bases). This CDR3 is built from 14 residues. Germline V gene sequence: CDR1 SEHNR, CDR2 FQNEAQ (reference sequence). Trimming removed 3 bases at V and 1 base at J, with 6 bases between. The CDR3 DNA follows: TGTGCCAGCAGCTTTCAGGGAACTAATGAAAAACTGTTTTTT. Its protein is CASSFQGTNEKLFF.

This clonotype occurred a few times. This may be a read error, as it is one base from a much larger clone. The CDR3 does not end in the conserved phenylalanine or tryptophan, so this is likely a read error. CDR3: CASSLDARGSAFL. CDR3 nucleotide sequence: TGTGCCAGCAGCCTCGACGCCAGGGGGTCTGCTTTCCTT. The chain joins TRBV3-1 to TRBJ1-1, with TRBD1 matching over 7 bases. Germline CDR1 LGHDT, CDR2 YNNKEL (reference sequence). This CDR3 comprises 13 residues. The ends lost 4 bases at V and 11 bases at J; junction bases unmatched: 10.

This clonotype has more than one count but fewer than ten. This rearrangement joins TRBV13 to TRBJ1-4; no firm D call. Germline lookup yields CDR1 PRHDT and CDR2 FYEKMQ (reference sequence). V was shortened by 5 bases and J by 6 bases, with 13 bases between the two germline ends. This CDR3 comprises 14 residues. Here the CDR3 DNA reads TGTGCCAGCAGCCTGACGGCGAGGGATGAAAAACTGTTTTTT. This encodes CASSLTARDEKLFF.

This clonotype has ten or more counts. V is TRBV20-1 and J is TRBJ2-1; 9 bases fit TRBD1. This CDR3 is built from 14 residues. From germline, CDR1 is DFQATT and CDR2 SNEGSKA (reference sequence). V was pared by 1 base and J by 5 bases, with 3 bases of the junction left unmatched. For the CDR3, the DNA is TGCAGTGCTAGAGGCGGGACAGGGAACAATGAGCAGTTCTTC. It is translated as CSARGGTGNNEQFF.